This passage covers 30 T cell receptor beta chains from one sample sequenced in a study of HIV-infected patients and healthy controls. cDNA was made from 400 to 500 ng RNA using alpha and beta constant primers. Alpha and beta chain libraries were made separately by chain-specific third strand synthesis with multiplexing indices. TCRdb itself ran the 5' RACE reads through MiXCR, one entry per CDR3 protein. The data hold around 18,000 distinct CDR3 sequences, with roughly a tenth observed a single time. The repertoire came from unfractionated whole blood and reflected all unsorted peripheral T cells. Source material: blood. The receptor set was obtained from an adult in good health.

This clonotype was seen only a few times. The chain joins TRBV24-1 to TRBJ1-5, with 7 bases identical to TRBD1. The V gene's germline CDR1 is KGHDR and CDR2 SFDVKD. This CDR3 spans 15 amino acids. V was pared by 4 bases and J by 4 bases, with 6 bases of the junction left unmatched. The CDR3 DNA reads TGTGCCACCAGTGAACGGGACAGACCGAATCAGCCCCAGCATTTT. This sequence encodes CATSERDRPNQPQHF.

At least ten counts were recorded for this clonotype. The rearrangement uses TRBV30 and TRBJ2-1; D is undetermined. CDR3 length equals 12 residues. Deletions cut 2 bases from V and 5 bases from J, with 7 bases between. CDR1 GTSNPN and CDR2 SVGIG come from the germline V gene (reference sequence). The CDR3 sequence: CAWSPADNEQFF. DNA of the CDR3: TGTGCCTGGAGTCCAGCAGACAATGAGCAGTTCTTC.

This clonotype was detected many times. The V and J genes are TRBV18 and TRBJ2-5; 8 bases are a match to TRBD1. CDR1 is KGHSH, CDR2 LQKENI, per germline. After removal of 3 bases from V and 5 bases from J, the junction contained 11 bases not matched to a gene. The CDR3 length is 16 residues. The CDR3 reads CASSPPGSRGLETQYF. The CDR3 DNA follows: TGTGCCAGCTCACCCCCCGGGTCCAGGGGGCTTGAGACCCAGTACTTC. The variable domain in full, with the rest retrieved from reference TRBV18 and TRBJ2-5, is NAGVMQNPRHLVRRRGQEARLRCSPMKGHSHVYWYRQLPEEGLKFMVYLQKENIIDESGMPKERFSAEFPKEGPSILRIQQVVRGDSAAYFCASSPPGSRGLETQYFGPGTRLLVL.

There are many counts of this clonotype. The chain employs TRBV20-1 and TRBJ2-5, with D tentatively TRBD1 (6 bases). CDR1 is DFQATT, CDR2 SNEGSKA, per germline (reference sequence). CDR3 size: 13 residues. V lost 4 bases, J lost 0 bases, and 9 bases lay in between. The CDR3: CSANHRDQETQYF. In DNA, the CDR3 is TGCAGTGCTAACCACAGGGACCAAGAGACCCAGTACTTC.

The V and J genes are TRBV7-2 and TRBJ1-2, with 8 bases aligning to TRBD1. Germline-derived CDR1 and CDR2 are SGHTA and FQGNSA. The CDR3 consists of 15 residues. Germline trimming cut 2 bases from V and 8 bases from J; bases unmatched to any gene: 10. This CDR3 reads CASSLMQGATKGYTF. The DNA for the CDR3 is TGTGCCAGCAGCTTAATGCAGGGGGCGACTAAAGGCTACACCTTC.

This clonotype was recorded at least ten times. The chain couples TRBV12-3 or TRBV12-4 to TRBJ1-1; D perhaps matches TRBD1 (5 bases). This CDR3 is 13 amino acids long. Trimming took off 6 bases at V and 4 bases at J, with 12 bases between the two ends. The CDR3 region is CASRPPGPTEAFF. DNA for the CDR3: TGTGCCAGCAGACCTCCGGGGCCCACTGAAGCTTTCTTT.

The rearrangement links TRBV6-2 or TRBV6-3 to TRBJ1-4, with TRBD1 as a possible D gene (5 bases). CDR1 is MNHEY and CDR2 is SVGEGT in the germline V gene. The CDR3 covers 18 residues. Trimming stripped 2 bases from V and 0 bases from J, with 16 bases between. Here the CDR3 reads CASSYTATETATNEKLFF. The CDR3 coding sequence is TGTGCCAGCAGTTACACCGCGACAGAAACTGCAACTAATGAAAAACTGTTTTTT.

This clonotype was recorded many times. This rearrangement joins TRBV19 to TRBJ2-3; D is uncertain. This CDR3 spans 12 amino acids. Trimming cost V 4 bases and J 2 bases, with 4 bases left between them. The germline CDR1 and CDR2 sequences are LNHDA and SQIVND (reference sequence). The CDR3 DNA sequence: TGTGCCAGTAGTAGCACCACAGATACGCAGTATTTT. This translates into CASSSTTDTQYF. The full variable domain, in which reference TRBV19 and TRBJ2-3 provide the parts outside the CDR3, is DGGITQSPKYLFRKEGQNVTLSCEQNLNHDAMYWYRQDPGQGLRLIYYSQIVNDFQKGDIAEGYSVSREKKESFPLTVTSAQKNPTAFYLCASSSTTDTQYFGPGTRLTVL.

By share, this clonotype counts as medium-sized. The chain employs TRBV11-2 and TRBJ2-1; 7 bases fit TRBD2. This CDR3 region has 16 residues. Germline V gene data show CDR1 as SGHAT and CDR2 as FQNNGV. Trimming removed 5 bases from V and 1 base from J; junction bases left unmatched: 8. CDR3 residues: CASSREAPGSYNEQFF. The DNA for the CDR3 is TGTGCCAGCAGCCGGGAGGCCCCTGGGTCCTACAATGAGCAGTTCTTC.

The V call is TRBV27, the J call TRBJ1-5, with D uncertain. Trimming removed 6 bases from V and 4 bases from J, with 10 bases in between. Germline CDR1 is MNHEY and CDR2 is SMNVEV (reference sequence). The CDR3 length is 13 residues. CDR3 residues: CASSPQLNQPQHF. The CDR3 bases are TGTGCCAGCAGCCCCCAACTGAATCAGCCCCAGCATTTT.

This clonotype was found a few times. This chain connects TRBV6-2 or TRBV6-3 to TRBJ2-1; D gene uncertain. The CDR3 length is 14 residues. The germline V gene has CDR1 MNHEY and CDR2 SVGEGT. Deletions cut 2 bases from V and 2 bases from J, with 7 bases between. Here the CDR3 DNA reads TGTGCCAGCAGTTACGTGGGTCCCTACAATGAGCAGTTCTTC. Amino acid sequence: CASSYVGPYNEQFF.

This clonotype was counted ten times or more. The V call is TRBV7-9, the J call TRBJ2-7; 7 bases are a match to TRBD2. The CDR3 is 15 residues long. Per the germline V gene, CDR1 is SEHNR and CDR2 is FQNEAQ (reference sequence). After removal of 1 base from V and 2 bases from J, the junction contained 5 bases not matched to a gene. The CDR3 spells CASSLVLAETYEQYF. The CDR3 DNA reads TGTGCCAGCAGCTTAGTCCTAGCGGAGACCTACGAGCAGTACTTC.

By share, this clonotype counts as medium-sized (0.01 to 0.1%). This chain joins TRBV28 and TRBJ2-1; the match to TRBD2 covers 8 bases. The V segment lost 4 bases and the J segment 7 bases; nucleotides outside the gene matches: 12. The length of the CDR3 is 16 residues. Germline V lookup: CDR1 MDHEN, CDR2 SYDVKM. The DNA for the CDR3 is TGTGCCAGCAGTTCCTCGGGACTAGGGGTACCGAATGAGCAGTTCTTC. Translating it yields CASSSSGLGVPNEQFF.

In its sample, this clonotype was seen many times. This chain joins TRBV11-2 and TRBJ1-3, with 7 bases fitting TRBD1. CDR3 length equals 15 residues. Germline lookup yields CDR1 SGHAT and CDR2 FQNNGV. With 5 bases clipped from V and 2 bases from J, the junction kept 6 bases outside the gene matches. The CDR3 reads CASSTGAWPGNTIYF. The CDR3 nucleotides are TGTGCCAGCAGCACAGGGGCCTGGCCTGGAAACACCATATATTTT.

This clonotype was counted many times. The V gene is TRBV6-5, the J gene TRBJ1-2; D not resolved. The CDR3 has 12 residues. V dropped 7 bases and J dropped 2 bases, with 8 bases sitting between them. Germline assignment: CDR1 MNHEY and CDR2 SVGAGI. CDR3 nucleotide sequence: TGTGCCAGCATGACCGGCAACTATGGCTACACCTTC. Its translation: CASMTGNYGYTF.

The table lists this clonotype with many counts. The chain carries TRBV20-1 and TRBJ1-6; no definite D call. Trimming pared 6 bases from V and 0 bases from J, leaving 12 bases between. The CDR3 is 15 residues long. Germline V gene lookup returns CDR1 DFQATT and CDR2 SNEGSKA (reference sequence). CDR3 residues: CSAHLRSSYNSPLHF. The CDR3 DNA is TGCAGTGCCCACCTCAGGAGCTCCTATAATTCACCCCTCCACTTT.

This clonotype has a count of ten or more. The genes are TRBV28 and TRBJ2-3; D may be TRBD2 (7 bases). Trimming shortened V by 5 bases and J by 1 base, and 19 bases separated the two germline ends. The CDR3 covers 17 residues. Per germline, CDR1 MDHEN and CDR2 SYDVKM. In nucleotides, the CDR3 is TGTGCCAGCAGTCGCACCCGGGGGGCGGGTGGCACAGATACGCAGTATTTT. The encoded protein is CASSRTRGAGGTDTQYF.

This sequence joins TRBV5-4 and TRBJ2-5, with D tentatively TRBD1 or TRBD2 (5 bases each). Germline V gene data show CDR1 as SGHNT and CDR2 as YYREEE (reference sequence). The CDR3 runs to 16 residues. Trimming stripped 2 bases from V and 4 bases from J, with 18 bases between. CDR3 in amino acids: CASSLDPGTARETQYF. The CDR3 DNA reads as TGTGCCAGCAGCTTAGACCCCGGGACGGCACGAGAGACCCAGTACTTC.

This clonotype was observed many times. CDR3 nucleotides: TGTGCCAGCTGCCGGGACAGAGACACCGGGGAGCTGTTTTTT. Translated, it gives CASCRDRDTGELFF. The J gene is TRBJ2-2, the V gene TRBV5-6, with 7 positions matching TRBD1. The CDR3 extends over 14 amino acids. The V gene's germline CDR1 is SGHDT and CDR2 YYEEEE. J lost 3 bases, V lost 7 bases, and 6 bases had no gene match.

By its share, this clonotype is medium-sized. The chain is built from TRBV2 and TRBJ1-1; D is unclear. This CDR3 spans 13 amino acids. V lost 2 bases to trimming and J lost 4 bases, with 8 bases between them. Germline assignment: CDR1 SNHLY and CDR2 FYNNEI. The CDR3 reads CASSERQITEAFF. In nucleotides, the CDR3 is TGTGCCAGCAGTGAACGGCAGATCACTGAAGCTTTCTTT.

This clonotype rates as medium-sized. The chain uses TRBV20-1 and TRBJ2-3, with a weak D call TRBD2 (6 bases). Per the germline V gene, CDR1 is DFQATT and CDR2 is SNEGSKA (reference sequence). Trimming stripped 4 bases from V and 2 bases from J, with 16 bases between. The CDR3 contains 15 residues. CDR3 coding DNA: TGCAGTGCTATCGCTTTTAGCGGCGACACAGATACGCAGTATTTT. Its translation: CSAIAFSGDTDTQYF.

This clonotype was observed at least ten times. The chain uses TRBV6-1 and TRBJ2-1, with D possibly being TRBD1 (5 bases). The germline V and J ends were trimmed by 10 bases and 7 bases, with 23 bases remaining between them. CDR1 MNHNS and CDR2 SASEGT come from the germline V gene. The CDR3 length is 15 residues. CDR3 nucleotides: TGTGCCACCCAGACAGAACCTCCGTCGACAAATGAGCAGTTCTTC. It yields the protein CATQTEPPSTNEQFF.

The table lists this clonotype with many counts. The chain has TRBV20-1 and TRBJ2-2; 11 bases match TRBD2. Per germline, CDR1 DFQATT and CDR2 SNEGSKA (reference sequence). The CDR3 runs to 14 residues. The CDR3 here is CSGIAGGPTGELFF. The CDR3 coding sequence is TGCAGCGGTATAGCGGGAGGGCCCACCGGGGAGCTGTTTTTT.

Sample share makes this clonotype medium-sized. This sequence joins TRBV13 and TRBJ2-5; no clear D gene. The CDR3 is 13 residues long. The ends were cut back, 0 bases at V and 1 base at J, with 3 bases in the middle. Germline CDR1 and CDR2: PRHDT and FYEKMQ (reference sequence). The CDR3 loop reads CASSLGPQETQYF. For the CDR3, the DNA is TGTGCCAGCAGCTTAGGCCCCCAAGAGACCCAGTACTTC.

This clonotype has ten or more counts. This chain uses TRBV7-8 with TRBJ2-5; the D gene is possibly TRBD1 (6 bases). Germline-derived CDR1 and CDR2 are SGHVS and FQNEAQ. V was cut by 5 bases and J by 3 bases, with 16 bases left in between. The CDR3 sequence is 15 residues long. The CDR3 region has the DNA TGTGCCAGCAGCCAGAAAAACCGGGACAAAGAGACCCAGTACTTC. Encoded protein: CASSQKNRDKETQYF.

Ten or more counts support this clonotype. This chain links TRBV5-1 with TRBJ1-2, with a weak D call TRBD1 (6 bases). Trimming cost V 2 bases and J 8 bases, with 10 bases left between them. This CDR3 contains 12 residues. Germline V lookup: CDR1 SGHRS, CDR2 YFSETQ. The CDR3 loop is CASSLYREGYTF. CDR3 bases: TGCGCCAGCAGCTTATACAGGGAAGGCTACACCTTC.

Many counts were recorded for this clonotype. V is TRBV20-1 and J is TRBJ2-3; 9 bases match TRBD2. CDR1 is DFQATT and CDR2 is SNEGSKA in the germline V gene (reference sequence). The V and J ends lost 1 base and 6 bases, in that order; junction bases with no gene match: 14. The CDR3 is 17 residues long. The CDR3 DNA follows: TGCAGTGCTAGAGCCGATTGGGGTAGCGGGAGCCGGGATACGCAGTATTTT. Its protein is CSARADWGSGSRDTQYF.

This clonotype qualifies as medium-sized. The chain is built from TRBV29-1 and TRBJ2-3, with D perhaps matching TRBD1 or TRBD2 (5 bases each). Per germline, CDR1 SQVTM and CDR2 ANQGSEA. The length of the CDR3 is 13 residues. Trimming removed 3 bases from V and 10 bases from J, with 17 bases in between. The CDR3: CSVDYTPGAPQYF. The CDR3, as DNA: TGCAGCGTTGATTACACTCCCGGGGCCCCGCAGTATTTT.

By proportion, this clonotype is medium-sized. The chain employs TRBV6-2 or TRBV6-3 and TRBJ2-1, with 9 bases aligning to TRBD2. CDR3 length: 16 residues. Trimming at V came to 1 base and at J to 7 bases, leaving 8 bases not matched to a gene. CDR1 MNHEY and CDR2 SVGEGT come from the germline V gene. CDR3 amino acids: CASSYFRSGSRNEQFF. The CDR3 nucleotides read TGTGCCAGCAGTTACTTCCGTAGCGGGAGTAGGAATGAGCAGTTCTTC.

This clonotype showed up many times. V is TRBV11-2 and J is TRBJ1-2; D is uncertain. The germline V gene has CDR1 SGHAT and CDR2 FQNNGV. The CDR3 consists of 17 residues. Deletions cut 1 base from V and 5 bases from J, with 20 bases between. Written as DNA, the CDR3 is TGTGCCAGCAGCTTAGTTCTTACGGTTGGTCAGAATTATGGCTACACCTTC. Translated, it gives CASSLVLTVGQNYGYTF.